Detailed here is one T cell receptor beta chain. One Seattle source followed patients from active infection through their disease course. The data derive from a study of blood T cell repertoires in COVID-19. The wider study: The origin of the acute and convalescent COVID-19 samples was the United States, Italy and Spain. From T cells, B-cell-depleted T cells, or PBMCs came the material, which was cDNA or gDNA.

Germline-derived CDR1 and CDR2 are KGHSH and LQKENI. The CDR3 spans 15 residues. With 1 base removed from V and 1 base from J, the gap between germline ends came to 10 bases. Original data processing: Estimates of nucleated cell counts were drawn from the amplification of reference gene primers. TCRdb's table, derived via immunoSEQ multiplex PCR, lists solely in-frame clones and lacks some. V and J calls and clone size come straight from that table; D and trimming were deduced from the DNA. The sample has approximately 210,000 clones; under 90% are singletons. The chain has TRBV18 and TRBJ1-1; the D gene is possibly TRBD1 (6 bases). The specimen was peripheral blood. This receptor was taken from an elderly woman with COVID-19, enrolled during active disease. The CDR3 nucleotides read TGTGCCAGCTCACCACTTGCCAGGGGGAACACTGAAGCTTTCTTT. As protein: CASSPLARGNTEAFF.